This T cell receptor beta chain was sequenced in a study of post-analysis software for immune sequencing data. Whole-study findings and limits: Elevated frequency relative to controls characterized roughly five TRBV segments in patients, TRBV5-6, TRBV5-1 and TRBV20-1 among them.

This clonotype was seen more than once but under ten times. As yet, its antigen is unknown. The authors incorporated unique molecular identifiers into the TCR beta cDNA libraries. TCRdb ran MiXCR on the PCR reads and lists one entry per CDR3 protein. The sample consists of roughly 870,000 distinct CDR3 sequences, approximately 53% of them appearing once. Germline CDR1 reads KGHDR; CDR2 reads SFDVKD. The V end lost 4 bases, the J end lost 3 bases, and 10 bases lay between the germline ends. The CDR3 contains 14 residues. The sequence was collected from a girl between 5 and 17 years old with multiple sclerosis. The sample was blood. The V call is TRBV24-1, the J call TRBJ2-3; D is possibly TRBD1 or TRBD2 (5 bases each). The CDR3 loop reads CATSDPGRTDTQYF. The CDR3 nucleotides are TGTGCCACCAGTGACCCGGGACGGACAGATACGCAGTATTTT.